This T cell receptor (beta chain) appears in the sequencing data of a study of CD8+ T cells in alopecia areata. Whole-study context: Tofacitinib was given for 6 to 18 months, then stopped for 6 months. Whole-study findings and limits: Among the 100 top clones, expanded CD8+ clones, like scalp clonality, were significantly decreased by tofacitinib.

The treatment was: oral pan-JAK inhibitor, 5-10 mg twice daily. The germline CDR1 and CDR2 sequences are MNHEY and SVGAGI. The V gene end was trimmed by 3 bases and the J gene end by 3 bases; junction bases not matched to a gene: 6. The CDR3 has 16 amino acids. As regards this clone: Antigen unknown. This sample includes further DNA sequences coding for the same CDR3.

TCR sequencing used cDNA made by reverse transcription of extracted RNA. Method: immunoSEQ multiplex PCR; TCRdb's copy keeps in-frame clones and lacks some. Of nearly 110,000 clones in the sample, 84% were seen once. The clonotype originates from a human donor with alopecia areata. The specimen comprised CD8+ T cells sorted from blood, sampled at week 24, from a patient treated with tofacitinib. The chain links TRBV6-5 to TRBJ2-3; 10 nucleotides align to TRBD2. In nucleotides, the CDR3 is TGTGCCAGCAGTTATTCTAGCGGGGGTGGAACAGATACGCAGTATTTT. Its protein product is CASSYSSGGGTDTQYF.